A selection of T cell receptor beta chains follows, all from one sample in a study of cytomegalovirus exposure and HLA in healthy donors. Clones were read by immunoSEQ multiplex PCR, and TCRdb kept only the in-frame ones, dropping some. The sample contains 150,000 to 200,000 clones, 87% of which appear only once. Sequencing was performed on PBMCs. All receptors come from a girl under three years old in good health and CMV-seronegative. Each CDR3 is given with its conserved first and last residue. The order of the fields is clone size, J gene, D gene, V gene, CDR3 protein, CDR3 DNA. D genes are given only for firm matches. Expanded clones get a size class; other rows say once, few or many, or leave the size out.

-	TRBJ2-5	-	TRBV2	CASSSDLQETQYF	TGTGCCAGCAGTTCAGACTTACAAGAGACCCAGTACTTC
-	TRBJ1-5	-	TRBV5-1	CASSPGGGGARQPQHF	TGCGCCAGCAGCCCCGGGGGTGGAGGGGCGAGGCAGCCCCAGCATTTT
few	TRBJ1-6	TRBD1	TRBV7-9	CASSPQTGENSPLHF	TGTGCCAGCAGCCCCCAGACAGGGGAGAATTCACCCCTCCACTTT
-	TRBJ2-4	TRBD2	TRBV5-1	CASSGASGRNIQYF	TGCGCCAGCAGCGGGGCTAGCGGGAGAAACATTCAGTACTTC
-	TRBJ1-5	TRBD1	TRBV4-1	CASRDRVFSNQPQHF	TGCGCCAGCAGAGACAGGGTTTTTAGCAATCAGCCCCAGCATTTT
-	TRBJ1-2	TRBD1	TRBV10-3	CAITEGQGSGYTF	TGTGCCATCACTGAGGGACAGGGGAGCGGCTACACCTTC
-	TRBJ1-4	-	TRBV10-3	CAISGSNEKLFF	TGTGCCATCAGTGGAAGCAATGAAAAACTGTTTTTT
-	TRBJ2-7	TRBD1	TRBV5-4	CASSDPGQSSYEQYF	TGTGCCAGCAGCGACCCGGGACAGAGCTCCTACGAGCAGTACTTC
-	TRBJ2-7	TRBD1	TRBV11-3	CASRSTTGSAYEQYF	TGTGCCAGCAGGTCAACGACAGGGAGCGCCTACGAGCAGTACTTC
few	TRBJ2-2	TRBD2	TRBV7-9	CTSQGLAGDNTGELFF	TGTACCAGCCAGGGACTAGCGGGAGACAACACCGGGGAGCTGTTTTTT
-	TRBJ2-2	-	TRBV18	CASSPPGFWSGELFF	TGTGCCAGCTCACCTCCAGGGTTCTGGAGCGGGGAGCTGTTTTTT
few	TRBJ2-6	-	TRBV25-1	CASSEHSGANVLTF	TGTGCCAGCAGTGAACACTCTGGGGCCAACGTCCTGACTTTC
-	TRBJ2-3	-	TRBV21-1	CASSKDRGYTDTQYF	TGTGCCAGCAGCAAAGACAGGGGTTACACAGATACGCAGTATTTT
-	TRBJ2-5	TRBD2	TRBV7-9	CASSLERASGGTQYF	TGTGCCAGCAGCTTAGAGCGTGCTAGCGGGGGCACCCAGTACTTC
-	TRBJ1-1	TRBD1	TRBV5-1	CASSPGQGISEAFF	TGCGCCAGCAGCCCCGGACAGGGAATTTCTGAAGCTTTCTTT
-	TRBJ2-3	TRBD1	TRBV27	CASSSDRPYTDTQYF	TGTGCCAGCAGTTCGGACAGGCCATACACAGATACGCAGTATTTT
-	TRBJ2-5	-	TRBV25-1	CASSELKGLRETQYF	TGTGCCAGCAGTGAATTAAAGGGGCTAAGAGAGACCCAGTACTTC
-	TRBJ1-2	-	TRBV19	CASMLGSSIWSYTF	TGTGCCAGTATGTTGGGCAGCAGTATATGGAGCTACACCTTC
-	TRBJ2-1	TRBD1	TRBV27	CASGTGVAREQFF	TGTGCCAGCGGAACAGGGGTGGCCCGTGAGCAGTTCTTC
-	TRBJ2-3	-	TRBV14	CASAGVQGPDTQYF	TGTGCCAGCGCGGGAGTGCAGGGGCCAGATACGCAGTATTTT
-	TRBJ2-2	TRBD2	TRBV6-5	CASRETGGGNGELFF	TGTGCCAGCAGGGAAACGGGAGGGGGGAACGGGGAGCTGTTTTTT
-	TRBJ2-5	TRBD1	TRBV4-2	CASSQDRGQETQYF	TGTGCCAGCAGCCAAGACAGGGGGCAGGAGACCCAGTACTTC
-	TRBJ2-7	-	TRBV15	CATSAESGYEQYF	TGTGCCACCAGCGCTGAATCAGGCTACGAGCAGTACTTC
-	TRBJ2-1	TRBD2	TRBV5-1	CASSLGTSGSIDEQFF	TGCGCCAGCAGCTTGGGGACTAGCGGGAGTATCGATGAGCAGTTCTTC
-	TRBJ2-5	TRBD1	TRBV9	CASSDGQGAKETQYF	TGTGCCAGCAGCGACGGGCAGGGGGCAAAAGAGACCCAGTACTTC